The entry below gives a single T cell receptor beta chain sequence along with its context. An end of the junction differs from the germline gene, which may be a read error. This CDR3 spans 12 amino acids. Germline V CDR1 and CDR2: SEHNR, FQNEAQ (reference sequence). The data belong to a study of blood T cell repertoires in COVID-19. Only in-frame clones appear in the TCRdb table, and some are missing; sequencing was by immunoSEQ multiplex PCR. This sample has more than 200,000 clones, with approximately 90% found just once. The genes are TRBV7-9 and TRBJ2-7; the match to TRBD2 covers 7 bases. The TCR comes from a woman in her twenties or thirties who had recovered from COVID-19. The sample taken for sequencing was PBMCs or T cells enriched from blood (not recorded which). DNA for the CDR3: TGTGCCAGCAGCTTAGGGAGTCGCGGGAGTGACTTC. Its translation is CASSLGSRGSDF.